The clone carrying this T cell receptor beta chain has more than one count but fewer than ten. What it recognizes is unknown. V was cut by 3 bases and J by 3 bases, with 8 bases left in between. The CDR3 extends over 12 amino acids. The germline V gene has CDR1 SQVTM and CDR2 ANQGSEA. These data are taken from a study of T-cell reconstitution after alpha-beta-depleted transplantation in children. Study-level points and caveats: In some patients, recipient T cells and intrathymic progenitors surviving conditioning explained high day-60 diversity. Among T cells one year after transplant, newly produced cells accounted for most counts and diversity.

Unique molecular identifiers were incorporated into the prepared TCRbeta library. From the PCR reads, TCRdb called clonotypes with MiXCR, one entry per CDR3 protein. The sample has about a million distinct CDR3 sequences, 25% to 30% seen once. The sequences come from PBMCs, mostly from graft donor cells, collected 360 days after TCRalphabeta/CD19-depleted stem cell transplant. The clonotype originates from a boy younger than two who had a stem cell transplant for SCID, so the T cells may come from the graft donor. The chain has TRBV29-1 and TRBJ1-2; D remains unclear. The CDR3 coding sequence is TGCAGCGTTGATACACTCCACTATGGCTACACCTTC. Translated: CSVDTLHYGYTF.